These 28 T cell receptor beta chains were sequenced from one sample in a study of control samples from healthy donors and cancer patients. The table came from immunoSEQ multiplex PCR; TCRdb's copy has only in-frame clones and leaves some out. The table shows tens of thousands of clones, with around 83% occurring only once. Sequencing used PBMCs. These receptors originate from a man in his sixties with head and neck cancer.

This sequence joins TRBV18 and TRBJ1-4; TRBD1 agrees at 7 bases. This CDR3 is 15 amino acids long. The V gene's germline CDR1 is KGHSH and CDR2 LQKENI. Trimming took 3 bases from V and 8 from J; bases not matched to a gene: 9. As DNA, the CDR3 is TGTGCCAGCTCACCCCCGGGACAGATTCGAGAAAAACTGTTTTTT. As protein: CASSPPGQIREKLFF. Using reference TRBV18 and TRBJ1-4 for the parts outside the CDR3, the full variable domain is NAGVMQNPRHLVRRRGQEARLRCSPMKGHSHVYWYRQLPEEGLKFMVYLQKENIIDESGMPKERFSAEFPKEGPSILRIQQVVRGDSAAYFCASSPPGQIREKLFFGSGTQLSVL.

The J gene is TRBJ2-3, the V gene TRBV28; 15 bases line up with TRBD2. J was trimmed by 5 bases and V by 5 bases; bases with no gene match: 8. The CDR3 runs 17 residues. CDR1 and CDR2 from the germline V gene are MDHEN and SYDVKM. Written as DNA, the CDR3 is TGTGCCAGCAGTCGCTGGACTAGCGGGAGGGCCCGAGATACGCAGTATTTT. It specifies CASSRWTSGRARDTQYF.

J is TRBJ1-2 and V is TRBV6-5; TRBD1 is a possible D gene (5 bases). The CDR3 runs to 13 residues. The V end lost 6 bases, the J end lost 5 bases, and 13 bases lay between the germline ends. Germline CDR1 and CDR2: MNHEY and SVGAGI. The CDR3 is CASSAGSRYGYTF. The CDR3 bases are TGTGCCAGCAGCGCAGGGTCGAGGTATGGCTACACCTTC.

The chain is built from TRBV4-2 and TRBJ1-2, with D tentatively TRBD1 (6 bases). Trimming took 1 base from V and 5 from J, leaving 23 bases between them. The CDR3 is 18 residues long. Germline V CDR1 and CDR2: LGHNA, YNFKEQ. The CDR3 bases are TGTGCCAGCAGCCAAGCTACCCGGGGGCCCTCGCGCCGATATGGCTACACCTTC. This translates into CASSQATRGPSRRYGYTF.

This chain links TRBV19 with TRBJ1-1; maybe TRBD1 (6 bases). CDR3 length: 14 amino acids. Germline assignment: CDR1 LNHDA and CDR2 SQIVND (reference sequence). Between the trimmed V and J ends, which lost 7 bases and 5 bases, there was a span of 17 bases. The CDR3 DNA reads TGTGCCAGTACGTCTACAGGGACGAGTACTGAAGCTTTCTTT. This sequence encodes CASTSTGTSTEAFF.

This clone was seen just once. This rearrangement joins TRBV27 to TRBJ2-2, with D possibly being TRBD2 (7 bases). Germline lookup yields CDR1 MNHEY and CDR2 SMNVEV (reference sequence). V was trimmed by 3 bases and J by 4 bases, leaving 15 bases between them. The CDR3 contains 16 residues. The CDR3 bases are TGTGCCAGCAGTTTGGCGGGGGCGCTCCTCACCGGGGAGCTGTTTTTT. Residues: CASSLAGALLTGELFF.

This chain uses TRBV5-1 with TRBJ1-5; no clear D gene. Germline assignment: CDR1 SGHRS and CDR2 YFSETQ. The germline V and J ends were trimmed by 0 bases and 4 bases, with 8 bases remaining between them. This CDR3 region has 14 residues. CDR3: CASSLGDMNQPQHF. Here the CDR3 DNA reads TGCGCCAGCAGCTTGGGGGATATGAATCAGCCCCAGCATTTT.

The chain joins TRBV7-6 to TRBJ2-3; 9 positions match TRBD2. Germline V gene sequence: CDR1 SGHVS, CDR2 FNYEAQ. CDR3 length: 16 residues. V was clipped by 2 bases and J by 2 bases; unmatched bases: 5. The CDR3 is CASSLQGLATTDTQYF. For the CDR3, the DNA is TGTGCCAGCAGCTTACAAGGACTAGCGACCACAGATACGCAGTATTTT.

This clone showed up just a few times. The chain carries TRBV29-1 and TRBJ1-3; D is undetermined. Germline V lookup: CDR1 SQVTM, CDR2 ANQGSEA. Trimming pared 7 bases from V and 0 bases from J, leaving 7 bases between. The CDR3 is 12 residues long. CDR3 residues: CSGQLSGNTIYF. Written as DNA, the CDR3 is TGCAGCGGTCAGCTCTCTGGAAACACCATATATTTT. Full variable domain (rest looked up from reference TRBV29-1 and TRBJ1-3): SAVISQKPSRDICQRGTSLTIQCQVDSQVTMMFWYRQQPGQSLTLIATANQGSEATYESGFVIDKFPISRPNLTFSTLTVSNMSPEDSSIYLCSGQLSGNTIYFGEGSWLTVV.

The genes are TRBV2 and TRBJ1-1; TRBD1 aligns across 9 bases. Losses at the gene ends were 8 bases for V and 1 base for J; bases not matched to a gene: 2. Germline CDR1 reads SNHLY; CDR2 reads FYNNEI. This CDR3 is 13 amino acids long. CDR3 protein: CASGTGWNTEAFF. As DNA, the CDR3 is TGTGCCAGCGGGACAGGGTGGAACACTGAAGCTTTCTTT.

The J gene is TRBJ1-1, the V gene TRBV27; the match to TRBD1 covers 12 bases. Germline CDR1 reads MNHEY; CDR2 reads SMNVEV (reference sequence). Trimming cost V 5 bases and J 4 bases; bases outside gene matches: 11. CDR3 length: 17 residues. The CDR3 DNA reads as TGTGCCAGCAGTCCAACCACCGGGACAGGGGGCCGCACTGAAGCTTTCTTT. Protein sequence: CASSPTTGTGGRTEAFF.

The rearrangement joins TRBV25-1 to TRBJ1-5; D is perhaps TRBD1 (6 bases). Germline V gene data show CDR1 as MGHDK and CDR2 as SYGVNS. Trimming pared 5 bases from V and 7 bases from J, leaving 12 bases between. The CDR3 runs to 13 residues. CDR3 sequence reads: CASSNQRGQPQHF. CDR3 in DNA: TGTGCCAGCAGTAACCAAAGGGGGCAGCCCCAGCATTTT.

The rearrangement uses TRBV12-3 or TRBV12-4 and TRBJ2-7, with D perhaps matching TRBD1 (6 bases). CDR3 length: 12 residues. V was pared by 4 bases and J by 4 bases, with 8 bases between. The CDR3 region is CASSSTGYEQYF. As DNA, the CDR3 is TGTGCCAGCAGTTCTACAGGGTACGAGCAGTACTTC.

In this sample, this clone turned up once. The J gene is TRBJ2-3, the V gene TRBV20-1; TRBD2 might be the D (5 bases). V was trimmed by 3 bases and J by 8 bases, leaving 9 bases between them. The V gene's germline CDR1 is DFQATT and CDR2 SNEGSKA (reference sequence). CDR3 length: 11 amino acids. The CDR3 loop reads CSASVRGTQYF. The CDR3 DNA is TGCAGTGCTAGTGTCCGGGGTACGCAGTATTTT.

V usage is TRBV11-2 and J usage is TRBJ2-7; no clear D. With 5 bases removed from V and 5 bases from J, the gap between germline ends came to 16 bases. Looked up from germline, CDR1 is SGHAT and CDR2 is FQNNGV. The CDR3 is 14 amino acids. The CDR3 coding sequence is TGTGCCAGCAGCCCCCACATAGGGATCCACGAGCAGTACTTC. Protein sequence: CASSPHIGIHEQYF.

In nucleotides, the CDR3 is TGTGCCAGCTCCCTGACCGGGACTAGCGACCACGAGCAGTACTTC. It translates to CASSLTGTSDHEQYF. The chain carries TRBV18 and TRBJ2-7, with 10 bases fitting TRBD2. Looked up from germline, CDR1 is KGHSH and CDR2 is LQKENI. With 6 bases clipped from V and 5 bases from J, the junction kept 10 bases outside the gene matches. This CDR3 is 15 amino acids long. Full variable domain (remainder filled in from reference TRBV18 and TRBJ2-7): NAGVMQNPRHLVRRRGQEARLRCSPMKGHSHVYWYRQLPEEGLKFMVYLQKENIIDESGMPKERFSAEFPKEGPSILRIQQVVRGDSAAYFCASSLTGTSDHEQYFGPGTRLTVT.

The chain couples TRBV5-1 to TRBJ1-2, with a possible D match to TRBD1 (5 bases). V gave up 3 bases and J gave up 5 bases, with 14 bases separating them. The CDR3 loop spans 14 amino acids. Germline CDR1 SGHRS, CDR2 YFSETQ. The CDR3 spells CASSSGGPGYGYTF. Written as DNA, the CDR3 is TGCGCCAGCAGCTCTGGGGGACCTGGTTATGGCTACACCTTC. The full variable domain, with the rest looked up from reference TRBV5-1 and TRBJ1-2, is KAGVTQTPRYLIKTRGQQVTLSCSPISGHRSVSWYQQTPGQGLQFLFEYFSETQRNKGNFPGRFSGRQFSNSRSEMNVSTLELGDSALYLCASSSGGPGYGYTFGSGTRLTVV.

The chain joins TRBV15 to TRBJ1-5; D gene ambiguous. Trimming took off 5 bases at V and 3 bases at J, with 11 bases between the two ends. The CDR3 runs to 14 residues. Looked up from germline, CDR1 is LNHNV and CDR2 is YYDKDF (reference sequence). CDR3: CATSSGDVNQPQHF. The CDR3 DNA reads as TGTGCCACCAGCTCCGGAGACGTCAATCAGCCCCAGCATTTT.

This rearrangement joins TRBV6-5 to TRBJ2-5; 7 bases match TRBD2. The V gene's germline CDR1 is MNHEY and CDR2 SVGAGI. There are 13 residues in the CDR3. The V segment lost 8 bases and the J segment 0 bases; nucleotides outside the gene matches: 3. The CDR3 loop reads CASWRGYQETQYF. For the CDR3, the DNA is TGTGCCAGCTGGCGGGGGTACCAAGAGACCCAGTACTTC.

This clone was seen more than once but under ten times. CDR3 region: CASSFLLGLDEQYF. DNA of the CDR3: TGTGCCAGCAGCTTTCTTTTGGGCCTGGACGAGCAGTACTTC. The V and J genes are TRBV5-6 and TRBJ2-7; unclear D gene. This CDR3 is built from 14 residues. V was pared by 2 bases and J by 5 bases, with 14 bases between. The germline gives CDR1 SGHDT, CDR2 YYEEEE.

The chain carries TRBV5-1 and TRBJ2-3, with a tentative D call TRBD1 (5 bases). V shed 1 base and J shed 2 bases, with 17 bases lying between them. This CDR3 has 17 amino acids. Germline-derived CDR1 and CDR2 are SGHRS and YFSETQ. Here the CDR3 reads CASSLSGQEGATDTQYF. The CDR3 bases are TGCGCCAGCAGCTTGTCGGGCCAGGAAGGGGCCACAGATACGCAGTATTTT.

A single count supports this clone. This sequence joins TRBV21-1 and TRBJ2-7; TRBD1, as called in the table, went unchecked against the DNA. TRBV21-1 is termed a pseudogene. There are 14 residues in the CDR3. The CDR3 DNA is TGTGCCAGCAGCAGGGGCAGCCAGTGTTACGAGCAGTACTTC. Translated, it gives CASSRGSQCYEQYF.

V and J are TRBV7-9 and TRBJ2-7, with D possibly being TRBD2 (6 bases). The CDR3 extends over 12 amino acids. CDR1 SEHNR and CDR2 FQNEAQ come from the germline V gene (reference sequence). CDR3 DNA sequence: TGTGCAGGAGGGCCCCTCGGGTACGAGCAGTACTTC. Translated, it gives CAGGPLGYEQYF. Using reference TRBV7-9 and TRBJ2-7 for the parts outside the CDR3, the full variable domain is DTGVSQNPRHKITKRGQNVTFRCDPISEHNRLYWYRQTLGQGPEFLTYFQNEAQLEKSRLLSDRFSAERPKGSFSTLEIQRTEQGDSAMYLCAGGPLGYEQYFGPGTRLTVT.

The CDR3 here is CASSLATGSYEQYF. The CDR3 bases are TGTGCCAGCAGCTTAGCGACAGGGAGCTACGAGCAGTACTTC. The rearrangement joins TRBV7-9 to TRBJ2-7; 7 bases align to TRBD1. In germline, CDR1 is SEHNR, CDR2 FQNEAQ (reference sequence). CDR3 size: 14 residues. V was pared by 0 bases and J by 3 bases, with 2 bases of the junction left unmatched.

This rearrangement joins TRBV2 to TRBJ1-4, with TRBD1 matching 7 bases. The CDR3 sequence is 17 residues long. Per the germline V gene, CDR1 is SNHLY and CDR2 is FYNNEI. V shed 2 bases and J 7 bases; nucleotides not matched to a gene: 13. CDR3 amino acids: CASSELQGGGRSEKLFF. The CDR3 DNA reads TGTGCCAGCAGTGAATTACAAGGAGGGGGCAGGAGTGAAAAACTGTTTTTT. Variable domain in full (rest from reference TRBV2 and TRBJ1-4): EPEVTQTPSHQVTQMGQEVILRCVPISNHLYFYWYRQILGQKVEFLVSFYNNEISEKSEIFDDQFSVERPDGSNFTLKIRSTKLEDSAMYFCASSELQGGGRSEKLFFGSGTQLSVL.

This clone was counted a few times. This chain joins TRBV10-3 and TRBJ2-7, with 12 bases identical to TRBD1. J was trimmed by 4 bases and V by 10 bases; bases with no gene match: 5. This CDR3 spans 13 amino acids. The germline V gene has CDR1 ENHRY and CDR2 SYGVKD. The CDR3 reads CATKGQGAYEQYF. As DNA, the CDR3 is TGTGCCACAAAGGGACAGGGGGCTTACGAGCAGTACTTC.

The chain recombines TRBV27 with TRBJ2-7, with D tentatively TRBD1 (5 bases). Germline V gives CDR1 MNHEY, CDR2 SMNVEV (reference sequence). V was pared by 6 bases and J by 3 bases, with 15 bases between. The CDR3 is 14 residues long. The CDR3: CASSPKGPVYEQYF. CDR3 DNA sequence: TGTGCCAGCAGCCCTAAGGGGCCTGTCTACGAGCAGTACTTC.

The chain has TRBV3-1 (or the pseudogene TRBV3-2) and TRBJ2-2; no firm D call. Trimming left V 2 bases short and J 6 bases short, with 10 bases between. The CDR3 covers 14 residues. Germline-derived CDR1 and CDR2 are LGHDT and YNNKEL (reference sequence). CDR3 amino acids: CASSQRNPPGELFF. CDR3 DNA sequence: TGTGCCAGCAGCCAAAGAAACCCCCCCGGGGAGCTGTTTTTT.